Below, 29 T cell receptor beta chains from the same sample are listed, as sequenced in a study of CD8 T cells in Susac syndrome (dated by TCRdb to between 2018 and 2021). Receptor amplification or capture employed the immunoSEQ multiplex PCR assay. RNA was extracted with the RNeasy kit and about 0.5 to 1 ug was reverse transcribed using random hexamers. In-frame beta chains were kept once TCRdb had trimmed the public reads at Q25 with fastp and called clones with MiXCR. Entries that share a CDR3 protein sequence are merged under the most common genes and DNA. The sample records tens of thousands of distinct CDR3 sequences, approximately 94% of which are singletons. More than 0.4% of the sample is taken by the ten largest. The sample consisted of CD8+ T cells from PBMCs. The receptor set was obtained from a human donor with Susac syndrome.

In its sample, this clonotype was seen once. The rearrangement uses TRBV20-1 and TRBJ2-7; D gene unclear. CDR3 length equals 15 residues. CDR1 and CDR2 (germline): DFQATT, SNEGSKA (reference sequence). Trimming removed 0 bases from V and 4 bases from J, with 16 bases in between. CDR3 residues: CSARESGSFPYEQYF. The CDR3 DNA reads TGCAGTGCTAGAGAGTCGGGCAGTTTCCCGTACGAGCAGTACTTC.

The chain has TRBV20-1 and TRBJ2-2; D is tentatively TRBD1 or TRBD2 (7 bases each). The V end lost 4 bases, the J end lost 4 bases, and 16 bases lay between the germline ends. This CDR3 spans 15 amino acids. In germline, CDR1 is DFQATT, CDR2 SNEGSKA (reference sequence). Here the CDR3 reads CSAIGEGAATGELFF. In DNA, the CDR3 is TGCAGTGCTATAGGGGAGGGGGCGGCCACCGGGGAGCTGTTTTTT.

CDR3 sequence (DNA): TGTGCCACCAGCAGAGATAGGGGACAAAATCAGCCCCAGCATTTT. It is translated as CATSRDRGQNQPQHF. The J gene is TRBJ1-5, the V gene TRBV15, with a weak D call TRBD1 (6 bases). The CDR3 sequence is 15 residues long. V lost 0 bases and J 4 bases, leaving 10 bases between the germline ends. Germline lookup yields CDR1 LNHNV and CDR2 YYDKDF (reference sequence). Variable domain in full (rest from reference TRBV15 and TRBJ1-5): DAMVIQNPRYQVTQFGKPVTLSCSQTLNHNVMYWYQQKSSQAPKLLFHYYDKDFNNEADTPDNFQSRRPNTSFCFLDIRSPGLGDTAMYLCATSRDRGQNQPQHFGDGTRLSIL.

Only one count was recorded for this clonotype. The genes are TRBV11-2 and TRBJ2-2, with D possibly being TRBD2 (6 bases). Germline V gene lookup returns CDR1 SGHAT and CDR2 FQNNGV. The CDR3 has 17 amino acids. Trimming cost V 5 bases and J 9 bases, with 25 bases left between them. The CDR3 spells CASSGPRGDLYRRELFF. In DNA form, the CDR3 reads TGTGCCAGCAGCGGCCCGCGGGGCGACTTGTATCGGCGGGAGCTGTTTTTT.

In this sample, this clonotype turned up once. The rearrangement links TRBV4-1 to TRBJ1-1; D might be TRBD1 (6 bases). This CDR3 has 14 residues. Germline lookup yields CDR1 MGHRA and CDR2 YSYEKL. V gave up 8 bases and J gave up 6 bases, with 19 bases separating them. This chain's CDR3 is CASSRTARTPEAFF. CDR3 nucleotide sequence: TGCGCCAGCTCCAGGACAGCCCGGACCCCTGAAGCTTTCTTT.

This clonotype has only one observation. This sequence joins TRBV20-1 and TRBJ1-2; D is possibly TRBD1 (6 bases). This CDR3 comprises 15 residues. Germline V gives CDR1 DFQATT, CDR2 SNEGSKA (reference sequence). The V end was cut by 0 bases, the J end by 3 bases, with 14 bases between. CDR3 sequence reads: CSARDVARGDYGYTF. Written as DNA, the CDR3 is TGCAGTGCTAGAGATGTGGCCAGGGGCGACTATGGCTACACCTTC.

V usage is TRBV9 and J usage is TRBJ2-1; no definite D call. This CDR3 is built from 12 residues. V lost 3 bases and J 1 base, leaving 2 bases between the germline ends. Germline V lookup: CDR1 SGDLS, CDR2 YYNGEE. The CDR3 sequence: CASSGSYNEQFF. The DNA for the CDR3 is TGTGCCAGCAGCGGTTCCTACAATGAGCAGTTCTTC.

The CDR3: CASSFLAGELFF. The CDR3 DNA reads TGTGCCAGCAGCTTCCTGGCCGGGGAGCTGTTTTTT. This rearrangement joins TRBV7-9 to TRBJ2-2; D is ambiguous. This CDR3 contains 12 residues. CDR1 and CDR2 (germline): SEHNR, FQNEAQ (reference sequence). Trimming took off 3 bases at V and 6 bases at J, with 5 bases between the two ends.

J is TRBJ2-7 and V is TRBV12-3 or TRBV12-4, with D unresolved. Trimming pared 2 bases from V and 2 bases from J, leaving 13 bases between. The CDR3 loop spans 15 amino acids. CDR3 DNA sequence: TGTGCCAGCAGTTTAAGCGCATCCCGCACCTACGAGCAGTACTTC. The encoded protein is CASSLSASRTYEQYF.

The chain couples TRBV28 to TRBJ2-1; the D gene is possibly TRBD2 (5 bases). Trimming stripped 4 bases from V and 8 bases from J, with 21 bases between. Germline values: CDR1 MDHEN, CDR2 SYDVKM. The CDR3 totals 16 residues. Here the CDR3 DNA reads TGTGCCAGCAGTTCCCCGGGGAGCGCTCGGGGAGATGAGCAGTTCTTC. Its protein product is CASSSPGSARGDEQFF.

The chain is built from TRBV28 and TRBJ2-3; D possibly corresponds to TRBD2 (5 bases). Germline V gene data show CDR1 as MDHEN and CDR2 as SYDVKM. V shed 6 bases and J shed 2 bases, with 12 bases lying between them. The CDR3 is made up of 14 amino acids. The CDR3 DNA is TGTGCCAGCAGGGTAGCGCCCTCCACAGATACGCAGTATTTT. It is translated as CASRVAPSTDTQYF.

J is TRBJ2-1 and V is TRBV5-1; no definite D call. Germline loops: CDR1 SGHRS, CDR2 YFSETQ. Between the trimmed V and J ends, which lost 6 bases and 7 bases, there was a span of 8 bases. There are 11 residues in the CDR3. The CDR3 loop reads CASNGENEQFF. The CDR3 nucleotides are TGCGCCAGCAACGGAGAAAATGAGCAGTTCTTC.

The chain combines TRBV5-1 with TRBJ2-6; 8 bases fit TRBD1. The CDR3 totals 22 residues. Germline values: CDR1 SGHRS, CDR2 YFSETQ. With 6 bases clipped from V and 0 bases from J, the junction kept 23 bases outside the gene matches. The CDR3 nucleotides read TGCGCCAGCACAGGGGCAGGGGACGTGTTTGGGACAGGCTACTCTGGGGCCAACGTCCTGACTTTC. Protein sequence: CASTGAGDVFGTGYSGANVLTF. The full variable domain, completed using reference TRBV5-1 and TRBJ2-6, is KAGVTQTPRYLIKTRGQQVTLSCSPISGHRSVSWYQQTPGQGLQFLFEYFSETQRNKGNFPGRFSGRQFSNSRSEMNVSTLELGDSALYLCASTGAGDVFGTGYSGANVLTFGAGSRLTVL.

This chain connects TRBV12-5 to TRBJ2-1, with 9 bases matching TRBD1. The V gene end was trimmed by 9 bases and the J gene end by 6 bases; junction bases not matched to a gene: 9. This CDR3 is built from 14 residues. Germline CDR1 LGHNT, CDR2 FRNRAP. CDR3: CASLVGTGINEQFF. CDR3 coding DNA: TGTGCTAGCCTCGTCGGGACAGGGATCAATGAGCAGTTCTTC.

The chain recombines TRBV12-3 or TRBV12-4 with TRBJ2-5; D gene unclear. The length of the CDR3 is 13 residues. Trimming cost V 2 bases and J 2 bases, with 6 bases left between them. The CDR3 protein is CASSLPPQETQYF. The CDR3, as DNA: TGTGCCAGCAGTTTACCCCCGCAAGAGACCCAGTACTTC.

The rearrangement links TRBV6-5 to TRBJ2-7; no clear D. CDR3 length: 14 amino acids. The V and J ends lost 5 bases and 2 bases respectively, with 13 bases between them. Germline V gene lookup returns CDR1 MNHEY and CDR2 SVGAGI. CDR3 in DNA: TGTGCCAGCAGTCCAAGCCCATCCACCTACGAGCAGTACTTC. Translated, it gives CASSPSPSTYEQYF.

V and J are TRBV12-3 or TRBV12-4 and TRBJ1-5, with D perhaps TRBD1 (5 bases). Between the trimmed V and J ends, which lost 3 bases and 2 bases, there was a span of 14 bases. The CDR3 loop spans 16 amino acids. CDR3 region: CASSFSGHGGNQPQHF. The CDR3 nucleotides are TGTGCCAGCAGTTTCTCCGGACACGGAGGCAATCAGCCCCAGCATTTT.

The V and J genes are TRBV3-1 and TRBJ2-5; D assignment may be TRBD1 or TRBD2 (5 bases each). CDR3 size: 16 residues. V shed 1 base and J shed 0 bases, with 12 bases lying between them. The V gene's germline CDR1 is LGHDT and CDR2 YNNKEL (reference sequence). The CDR3 bases are TGTGCCAGCAGCCAAGCCCGGGACCGTTACCAAGAGACCCAGTACTTC. It codes for CASSQARDRYQETQYF.

V is TRBV5-4 and J is TRBJ2-7, with D perhaps TRBD2 (5 bases). CDR3 length: 12 amino acids. The germline V and J ends were trimmed by 0 bases and 6 bases, with 7 bases remaining between them. Germline lookup yields CDR1 SGHNT and CDR2 YYREEE (reference sequence). This chain's CDR3 is CASSLDRGEQYF. CDR3 DNA sequence: TGTGCCAGCAGCTTGGACCGGGGCGAGCAGTACTTC. Full variable domain (remainder filled in from reference TRBV5-4 and TRBJ2-7): ETGVTQSPTHLIKTRGQQVTLRCSSQSGHNTVSWYQQALGQGPQFIFQYYREEENGRGNFPPRFSGLQFPNYSSELNVNALELDDSALYLCASSLDRGEQYFGPGTRLTVT.

In its sample, this clonotype was seen once. This chain joins TRBV27 and TRBJ2-3; the match to TRBD1 covers 8 bases. J lost 2 bases, V lost 7 bases, and 8 bases had no gene match. CDR1 is MNHEY and CDR2 is SMNVEV in the germline V gene (reference sequence). This CDR3 has 15 residues. The CDR3 is CASTRTGHATDTQYF. The CDR3 bases are TGTGCCAGCACCCGGACAGGGCATGCCACAGATACGCAGTATTTT.

V is TRBV24-1 and J is TRBJ1-3, with D uncertain. In germline, CDR1 is KGHDR, CDR2 SFDVKD. The CDR3 consists of 16 residues. With 0 bases removed from V and 3 bases from J, the gap between germline ends came to 11 bases. Here the CDR3 DNA reads TGTGCCACCAGTGATTTGCGGGCGGAACATGGAAACACCATATATTTT. It is translated as CATSDLRAEHGNTIYF.

This clonotype was counted a single time. The V gene is TRBV19, the J gene TRBJ2-7; D may be TRBD1 (6 bases). The V gene lost 5 bases and the J gene lost 4 bases, with 15 bases spanning the gap. The CDR3 runs to 14 residues. Germline V gives CDR1 LNHDA, CDR2 SQIVND (reference sequence). This CDR3 is CASSYRDTVYEQYF. The CDR3 DNA reads TGTGCCAGTAGTTACCGGGACACCGTATACGAGCAGTACTTC.

This sequence joins TRBV6-4 and TRBJ2-1; D not certain. This CDR3 has 15 residues. Germline assignment: CDR1 MRHNA and CDR2 SNTAGT. The V end was cut by 2 bases, the J end by 0 bases, with 8 bases between. CDR3 in amino acids: CASSDVGFSYNEQFF. The CDR3 DNA follows: TGTGCCAGCAGTGACGTAGGGTTCTCCTACAATGAGCAGTTCTTC.

The rearrangement uses TRBV7-9 and TRBJ2-5; 7 bases map to TRBD1. The V gene's germline CDR1 is SEHNR and CDR2 FQNEAQ (reference sequence). This CDR3 has 11 amino acids. V shed 8 bases and J 4 bases; nucleotides not matched to a gene: 1. CDR3 protein: CASRDRETQYF. In nucleotides, the CDR3 is TGTGCCAGCCGGGACAGAGAGACCCAGTACTTC.

The chain uses TRBV7-2 and TRBJ2-7; D call uncertain. V lost 5 bases to trimming and J lost 0 bases, with 14 bases between them. The CDR3 is made up of 15 amino acids. The germline gives CDR1 SGHTA, CDR2 FQGNSA. The CDR3 DNA is TGTGCCAGCAGCACATGGACCACCAGCTCCTACGAGCAGTACTTC. Amino acid sequence: CASSTWTTSSYEQYF.

Here the CDR3 DNA reads TGTGCCACCAGCACGCGGAATAATTCACCCCTCCACTTT. Its protein product is CATSTRNNSPLHF. The rearrangement links TRBV15 to TRBJ1-6, with no clear D. The CDR3 totals 13 residues. Trimming took 4 bases from V and 5 from J, leaving 6 bases between them. The V gene's germline CDR1 is LNHNV and CDR2 YYDKDF (reference sequence).

The chain combines TRBV20-1 with TRBJ1-2; D is undetermined. Germline V gene sequence: CDR1 DFQATT, CDR2 SNEGSKA (reference sequence). Trimming left V 3 bases short and J 6 bases short, with 17 bases between. This CDR3 contains 14 residues. CDR3 nucleotide sequence: TGCAGTGCTAGTAAGGGTCCCAGGACGGATGGCTACACCTTC. Translated: CSASKGPRTDGYTF.

The chain uses TRBV20-1 and TRBJ2-7; D uncertain. Trimming removed 6 bases from V and 2 bases from J, with 14 bases in between. The germline CDR1 and CDR2 sequences are DFQATT and SNEGSKA (reference sequence). This CDR3 comprises 13 residues. The CDR3 here is CSARPRVPYEQYF. CDR3 nucleotides: TGCAGTGCCAGACCCCGGGTTCCCTACGAGCAGTACTTC.

The CDR3 loop reads CASSLDRGRNEQYF. Here the CDR3 DNA reads TGTGCCAGCAGCTTAGACAGGGGGCGGAACGAGCAGTACTTC. This chain links TRBV7-2 with TRBJ2-7; TRBD1 matches 9 bases. With V trimmed by 1 base and J by 5 bases, 3 bases remained unmatched. The CDR3 is 14 amino acids. The germline gives CDR1 SGHTA, CDR2 FQGNSA.